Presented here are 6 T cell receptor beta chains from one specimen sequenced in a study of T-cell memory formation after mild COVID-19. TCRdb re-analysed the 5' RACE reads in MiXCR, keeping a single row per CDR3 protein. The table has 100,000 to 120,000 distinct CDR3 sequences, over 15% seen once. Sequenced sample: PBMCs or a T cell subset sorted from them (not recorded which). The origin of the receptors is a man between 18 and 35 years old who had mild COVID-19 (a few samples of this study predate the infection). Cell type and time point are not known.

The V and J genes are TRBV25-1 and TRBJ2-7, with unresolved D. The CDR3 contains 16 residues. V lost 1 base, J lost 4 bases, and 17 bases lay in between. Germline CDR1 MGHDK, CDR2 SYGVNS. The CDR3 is CASSEWIAVRSYEQYV. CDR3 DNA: TGTGCCAGCAGTGAATGGATAGCCGTAAGGTCGTACGAGCAGTACGTC.

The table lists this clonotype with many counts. The CDR3 sequence is CASSPGRVLSYEQYF. The CDR3 bases are TGCGCCAGCAGCCCCGGGCGCGTTCTCTCCTACGAGCAGTACTTC. The chain is built from TRBV5-1 and TRBJ2-7; D is unresolved. In germline, CDR1 is SGHRS, CDR2 YFSETQ. This CDR3 is built from 15 residues. Deletions cut 4 bases from V and 0 bases from J, with 14 bases between. Looking up the rest from reference TRBV5-1 and TRBJ2-7 gives the full variable domain: KAGVTQTPRYLIKTRGQQVTLSCSPISGHRSVSWYQQTPGQGLQFLFEYFSETQRNKGNFPGRFSGRQFSNSRSEMNVSTLELGDSALYLCASSPGRVLSYEQYFGPGTRLTVT.

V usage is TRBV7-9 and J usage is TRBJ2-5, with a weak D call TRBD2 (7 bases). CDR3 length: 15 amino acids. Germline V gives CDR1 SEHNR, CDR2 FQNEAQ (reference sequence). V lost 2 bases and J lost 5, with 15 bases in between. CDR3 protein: CASSLRRGGPETQYF. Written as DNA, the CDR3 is TGTGCCAGCAGCTTACGGCGCGGGGGCCCGGAGACCCAGTACTTC.

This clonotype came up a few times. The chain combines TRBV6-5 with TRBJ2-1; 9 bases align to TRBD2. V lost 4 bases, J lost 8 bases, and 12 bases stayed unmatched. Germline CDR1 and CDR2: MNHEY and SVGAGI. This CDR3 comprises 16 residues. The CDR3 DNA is TGTGCCAGCAGTTCCTCTCCTAGCGGGGAGACCTATGAGCAGTTCTTC. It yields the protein CASSSSPSGETYEQFF.

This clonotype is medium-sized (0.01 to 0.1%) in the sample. The CDR3 DNA reads as TGCGCCAGCAGTGAAGGGGTGGAGACCCAGTACTTC. It is translated as CASSEGVETQYF. V usage is TRBV10-2 and J usage is TRBJ2-5, with a possible D match to TRBD1 (5 bases). Germline CDR1 reads WSHSY; CDR2 reads SAAADI. The ends were cut back, 3 bases at V and 5 bases at J, with 7 bases in the middle. The CDR3 covers 12 residues.

This CDR3 is CASSYGYTDTQYF. The CDR3 nucleotides are TGTGCCAGCAGTTACGGGTACACAGATACGCAGTATTTT. The chain combines TRBV6-5 with TRBJ2-3; no reliable D call. CDR1 is MNHEY and CDR2 is SVGAGI in the germline V gene. V was clipped by 2 bases and J by 2 bases, with 5 bases between them. This CDR3 is built from 13 residues.